A single sample gave rise to the 28 T cell receptor beta chains below, sequenced in a study of identical twins. A single record per CDR3 protein comes from TCRdb applying MiXCR to the 5' RACE reads. The sample includes roughly 250,000 distinct CDR3 sequences, about 14% of them seen just once. Sequenced sample: memory (CD45RO+) T cells sorted from blood. These receptors all come from a woman aged 18-29 years in good health.

This clonotype is labeled medium-sized. The rearrangement uses TRBV12-3 or TRBV12-4 and TRBJ2-5, with TRBD2 matching over 9 bases. This CDR3 comprises 15 residues. The J segment lost 0 bases and the V segment lost 6 bases, leaving 5 bases of the junction unmatched. The CDR3: CASSSSGTYQETQYF. The CDR3 coding sequence is TGTGCCAGCAGCTCTAGCGGGACCTACCAAGAGACCCAGTACTTC.

This clonotype has a count of ten or more. The chain carries TRBV28 and TRBJ1-5; D is unclear. The CDR3 has 12 residues. Trimming pared 5 bases from V and 6 bases from J, leaving 8 bases between. Germline CDR1 MDHEN, CDR2 SYDVKM. CDR3 residues: CASSPPGQPQHF. Here the CDR3 DNA reads TGTGCCAGCAGTCCCCCAGGTCAGCCCCAGCATTTT.

This clonotype has only a few counts. The chain recombines TRBV5-1 with TRBJ2-7; 9 bases fit TRBD1. This CDR3 has 14 residues. Germline V gene data show CDR1 as SGHRS and CDR2 as YFSETQ. After removal of 5 bases from V and 0 bases from J, the junction contained 3 bases not matched to a gene. This CDR3 is CASSSQGASYEQYF. The DNA for the CDR3 is TGCGCCAGCAGTTCACAGGGGGCCTCCTACGAGCAGTACTTC.

The chain carries TRBV9 and TRBJ2-3, with D possibly TRBD2 on 6 matching bases. The CDR3 has 12 amino acids. Germline assignment: CDR1 SGDLS and CDR2 YYNGEE. V lost 7 bases to trimming and J lost 1 base, with 7 bases between them. The chain's CDR3 is CASGTGTDTQYF. DNA for the CDR3: TGTGCCAGCGGGACTGGCACAGATACGCAGTATTTT.

V and J are TRBV2 and TRBJ2-3; possible D gene TRBD2, 5 bases. The V gene's germline CDR1 is SNHLY and CDR2 FYNNEI. Between the trimmed V and J ends, which lost 7 bases and 3 bases, there was a span of 11 bases. CDR3 size: 13 residues. CDR3 sequence: CASMRDLTDTQYF. CDR3 coding DNA: TGTGCCAGCATGAGGGATCTAACAGATACGCAGTATTTT.

The chain is built from TRBV2 and TRBJ1-1; D ambiguous. V was cut by 7 bases and J by 1 base, with 13 bases left in between. CDR3 size: 14 residues. CDR1 SNHLY and CDR2 FYNNEI come from the germline V gene. CDR3 bases: TGTGCCAGCACCTTGTCGCTCGGGAACACTGAAGCTTTCTTT. Translating gives CASTLSLGNTEAFF.

The chain couples TRBV3-1 to TRBJ2-7; D is undetermined. This CDR3 contains 15 residues. The germline gives CDR1 LGHDT, CDR2 YNNKEL (reference sequence). Trimming removed 6 bases at V and 4 bases at J, with 19 bases between. The CDR3 reads CASSQLPTGPYEQYF. The CDR3 coding sequence is TGTGCCAGCAGTCAATTGCCCACTGGACCGTACGAGCAGTACTTC.

V is TRBV20-1 and J is TRBJ2-7, with a tentative D call TRBD2 (5 bases). This CDR3 spans 12 amino acids. The germline CDR1 and CDR2 sequences are DFQATT and SNEGSKA (reference sequence). The V end was cut by 3 bases, the J end by 2 bases, with 8 bases between. The CDR3 region has the DNA TGCAGTGCTAGGGACTTCGCCTACGAGCAGTACTTC. This translates into CSARDFAYEQYF.

A note on this clonotype: One junction end does not reproduce the germline sequence, and a read error may be involved. The gene calls are TRBV14 and TRBJ2-7; the D is unclear. CDR3 length: 11 residues. Germline CDR1 SGHDN, CDR2 FVKESK. Written as DNA, the CDR3 is TGTGCCGGCAGCCAAGTGAGCGTGCAGTACTTC. It codes for CAGSQVSVQYF.

This clonotype was detected ten times or more. The CDR3 loop reads CSASNRPNQPQHF. The CDR3 region has the DNA TGCAGTGCTAGCAACCGCCCTAATCAGCCCCAGCATTTT. The chain uses TRBV20-1 and TRBJ1-5; no definite D call. V was clipped by 3 bases and J by 4 bases, with 10 bases between them. This CDR3 contains 13 residues. Germline CDR1 is DFQATT and CDR2 is SNEGSKA (reference sequence).

This clonotype has just a few counts. This rearrangement joins TRBV27 to TRBJ2-7; perhaps TRBD1 as D (5 bases). Germline values: CDR1 MNHEY, CDR2 SMNVEV (reference sequence). V shed 0 bases and J shed 1 base, with 10 bases lying between them. The CDR3 contains 15 residues. CDR3 DNA sequence: TGTGCCAGCAGTTTATCAGTCCAGGGATCCTACGAGCAGTACTTC. Translation: CASSLSVQGSYEQYF.

The chain uses TRBV3-1 and TRBJ1-6; 7 positions agree with TRBD1. The CDR3 extends over 14 amino acids. Germline trimming cut 7 bases from V and 7 bases from J; bases unmatched to any gene: 7. Germline V gene lookup returns CDR1 LGHDT and CDR2 YNNKEL (reference sequence). In DNA, the CDR3 is TGTGCCAGCACCCTGGGACAGCAAAATTCACCCCTCCACTTT. Translating it yields CASTLGQQNSPLHF.

This chain joins TRBV30 and TRBJ1-5; the D is unclear. V was trimmed by 3 bases and J by 0 bases, leaving 6 bases between them. The CDR3 loop spans 13 amino acids. The germline gives CDR1 GTSNPN, CDR2 SVGIG (reference sequence). For the CDR3, the DNA is TGTGCCTGGAGGGCCGATAGCAATCAGCCCCAGCATTTT. Protein sequence: CAWRADSNQPQHF.

The table lists this clonotype with a few counts. The rearrangement uses TRBV6-1 and TRBJ2-5; D tentatively fits TRBD1 or TRBD2 (6 bases each). V lost 5 bases and J lost 4, with 23 bases in between. The germline V gene has CDR1 MNHNS and CDR2 SASEGT. The CDR3 runs to 17 residues. The CDR3 region has the DNA TGTGCCAGCAGTAATACGATAGGGGGGAACTTGGTAGAGACCCAGTACTTC. Its protein product is CASSNTIGGNLVETQYF.

This clonotype was detected a few times. This chain uses TRBV6-1 with TRBJ1-1; no clear D. The germline V gene encodes CDR1 MNHNS and CDR2 SASEGT. This CDR3 is built from 15 residues. V was cut by 6 bases and J by 0 bases, with 14 bases left in between. The CDR3 region is CASSPPGIMNTEAFF. The CDR3 DNA sequence: TGTGCCAGCAGCCCCCCGGGTATCATGAACACTGAAGCTTTCTTT.

The chain combines TRBV7-2 with TRBJ2-2; 7 positions match TRBD2. CDR1 SGHTA and CDR2 FQGNSA come from the germline V gene. The CDR3 sequence is 17 residues long. V was clipped by 4 bases and J by 4 bases; unmatched bases: 12. CDR3 coding DNA: TGTGCCAGCAGCTCCCGGTGGGGCGGGAGAAGCACCGGGGAGCTGTTTTTT. Protein: CASSSRWGGRSTGELFF.

This clonotype was recorded a few times. This rearrangement joins TRBV6-6 to TRBJ1-6; the D gene is possibly TRBD1 (6 bases). Germline values: CDR1 MNHNY, CDR2 SVGAGI (reference sequence). The V and J ends lost 9 bases and 5 bases respectively, with 11 bases between them. The length of the CDR3 is 13 residues. The DNA for the CDR3 is TGTGCCAGTCAGGGGAGGGATAATTCACCCCTCCACTTT. It specifies CASQGRDNSPLHF.

Ten or more counts support this clonotype. V usage is TRBV10-3 and J usage is TRBJ2-2, with a tentative D call TRBD2 (6 bases). Between the trimmed V and J ends, which lost 4 bases and 4 bases, there was a span of 10 bases. Germline V gene data show CDR1 as ENHRY and CDR2 as SYGVKD. CDR3 length: 14 residues. The CDR3 reads CAISAGGPTGELFF. In DNA form, the CDR3 reads TGTGCCATCAGTGCCGGAGGGCCCACCGGGGAGCTGTTTTTT.

This clonotype came up many times. V usage is TRBV5-4 and J usage is TRBJ2-1; D not resolved. The germline gives CDR1 SGHNT, CDR2 YYREEE (reference sequence). The CDR3 runs 12 residues. V shed 0 bases and J shed 9 bases, with 7 bases lying between them. CDR3 loop: CASSLGQVEQFF. CDR3 bases: TGTGCCAGCAGCTTGGGCCAGGTTGAGCAGTTCTTC. Full variable domain (remainder filled in from reference TRBV5-4 and TRBJ2-1): ETGVTQSPTHLIKTRGQQVTLRCSSQSGHNTVSWYQQALGQGPQFIFQYYREEENGRGNFPPRFSGLQFPNYSSELNVNALELDDSALYLCASSLGQVEQFFGPGTRLTVL.

This clonotype has ten or more counts. The chain uses TRBV18 and TRBJ2-7; no definite D call. Germline V gene sequence: CDR1 KGHSH, CDR2 LQKENI. V was cut by 8 bases and J by 1 base, with 12 bases left in between. This CDR3 contains 13 residues. In DNA, the CDR3 is TGTGCCAGCAGCCCGGGTAGTTCCTACGAGCAGTACTTC. Translated, it gives CASSPGSSYEQYF.

V and J are TRBV30 and TRBJ2-2, with TRBD1 matching 7 bases. This CDR3 is 15 amino acids long. The germline V gene encodes CDR1 GTSNPN and CDR2 SVGIG (reference sequence). J was trimmed by 3 bases and V by 2 bases; bases with no gene match: 6. In DNA, the CDR3 is TGTGCCTGGAGTCGCGGCGACAGGGACACCGGGGAGCTGTTTTTT. The encoded protein is CAWSRGDRDTGELFF. Combining the CDR3 with reference TRBV30 and TRBJ2-2 gives the whole variable domain SQTIHQWPATLVQPVGSPLSLECTVEGTSNPNLYWYRQAAGRGLQLLFYSVGIGQISSEVPQNLSASRPQDRQFILSSKKLLLSDSGFYLCAWSRGDRDTGELFFGEGSRLTVL.

The J gene is TRBJ2-7, the V gene TRBV12-3 or TRBV12-4, with TRBD2 identical over 8 bases. J gave up 2 bases and V 7 bases, and 7 bases lay outside the gene matches. The CDR3 runs to 14 residues. CDR3 region: CASTFGGGAYEQYF. The CDR3 nucleotides are TGTGCCAGCACCTTCGGGGGGGGAGCCTACGAGCAGTACTTC.

The genes are TRBV4-1 and TRBJ2-1, with 8 bases aligning to TRBD2. The J segment lost 6 bases and the V segment lost 4 bases, leaving 11 bases of the junction unmatched. CDR1 MGHRA and CDR2 YSYEKL come from the germline V gene. The CDR3 has 16 residues. The CDR3 loop reads CASSPQGTGGANEQFF. The CDR3 bases are TGCGCCAGCAGCCCGCAAGGGACGGGGGGGGCCAATGAGCAGTTCTTC.

The chain joins TRBV20-1 to TRBJ1-2; 10 bases agree with TRBD1. The CDR3 covers 14 residues. Trimming at V came to 2 bases and at J to 4 bases, leaving 4 bases not matched to a gene. Germline V gene lookup returns CDR1 DFQATT and CDR2 SNEGSKA (reference sequence). The CDR3 nucleotides are TGCAGTGCTAGACCGACAGGGGGCTTCTATGGCTACACCTTC. It codes for CSARPTGGFYGYTF.

This clonotype showed up just a few times. The chain is built from TRBV10-3 and TRBJ1-2; 11 bases are shared with TRBD1. The V and J ends lost 7 bases and 4 bases, in that order; junction bases with no gene match: 14. CDR3 length equals 17 residues. In germline, CDR1 is ENHRY, CDR2 SYGVKD. The CDR3 DNA reads TGTGCCATCACTACTCCCCGGACAGGGGGCGCCTTCTATGGCTACACCTTC. This sequence encodes CAITTPRTGGAFYGYTF.

This clonotype has just a few counts. The V and J genes are TRBV29-1 and TRBJ1-2; the match to TRBD1 covers 8 bases. The CDR3 length is 11 residues. The germline V gene has CDR1 SQVTM and CDR2 ANQGSEA. V lost 7 bases to trimming and J lost 6 bases; unmatched junction nucleotides: 4. The CDR3 bases are TGCAGCGCCCGGACAGGGAATGGCTACACCTTC. Translation: CSARTGNGYTF.

This chain connects TRBV9 to TRBJ2-1; the match to TRBD2 covers 13 bases. The germline CDR1 and CDR2 sequences are SGDLS and YYNGEE. The CDR3 spans 16 residues. Trimming at V came to 10 bases and at J to 5 bases, leaving 12 bases not matched to a gene. The DNA for the CDR3 is TGTGCCCTGAGAAGAGGAGGGACTAGCGGGAACAATGAGCAGTTCTTC. Its protein is CALRRGGTSGNNEQFF.

This chain joins TRBV12-3 or TRBV12-4 and TRBJ2-1; 8 bases match TRBD2. J lost 0 bases, V lost 2 bases, and 3 bases had no gene match. The CDR3 is made up of 16 amino acids. In DNA form, the CDR3 reads TGTGCCAGCAGTTTAAGCGGGGGATACTCCTACAATGAGCAGTTCTTC. Translated, it gives CASSLSGGYSYNEQFF.